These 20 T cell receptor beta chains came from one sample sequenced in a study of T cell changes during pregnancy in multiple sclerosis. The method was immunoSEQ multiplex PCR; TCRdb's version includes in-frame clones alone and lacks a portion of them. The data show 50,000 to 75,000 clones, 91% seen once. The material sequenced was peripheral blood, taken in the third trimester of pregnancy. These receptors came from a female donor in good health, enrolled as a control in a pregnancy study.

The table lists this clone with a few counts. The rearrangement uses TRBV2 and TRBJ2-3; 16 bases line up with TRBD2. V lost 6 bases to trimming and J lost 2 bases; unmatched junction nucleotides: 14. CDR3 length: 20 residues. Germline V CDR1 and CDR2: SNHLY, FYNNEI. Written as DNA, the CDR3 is TGTGCCAGCAGCGACGGTCGCGGGGGACTAGCGGGAGGGCTCACAGATACGCAGTATTTT. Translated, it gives CASSDGRGGLAGGLTDTQYF.

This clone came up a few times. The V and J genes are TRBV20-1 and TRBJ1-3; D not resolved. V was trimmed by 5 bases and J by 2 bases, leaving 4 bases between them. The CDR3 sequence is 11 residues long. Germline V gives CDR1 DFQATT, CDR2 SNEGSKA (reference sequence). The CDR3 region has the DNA TGCAGTGCTGCGACTGGAAACACCATATATTTT. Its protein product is CSAATGNTIYF.

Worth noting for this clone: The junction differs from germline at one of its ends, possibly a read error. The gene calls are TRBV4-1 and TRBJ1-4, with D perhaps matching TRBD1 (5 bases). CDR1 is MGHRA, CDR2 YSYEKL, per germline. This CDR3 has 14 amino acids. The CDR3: CASSQADKRDSQIF. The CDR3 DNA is TGCGCCAGCAGCCAAGCCGATAAAAGAGACAGCCAGATTTTT.

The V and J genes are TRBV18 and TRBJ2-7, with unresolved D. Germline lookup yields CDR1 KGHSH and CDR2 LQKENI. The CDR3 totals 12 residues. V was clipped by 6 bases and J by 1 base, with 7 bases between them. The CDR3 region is CASSQVSYEQYF. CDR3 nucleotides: TGTGCCAGCTCTCAGGTTTCCTACGAGCAGTACTTC. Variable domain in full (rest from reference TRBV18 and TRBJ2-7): NAGVMQNPRHLVRRRGQEARLRCSPMKGHSHVYWYRQLPEEGLKFMVYLQKENIIDESGMPKERFSAEFPKEGPSILRIQQVVRGDSAAYFCASSQVSYEQYFGPGTRLTVT.

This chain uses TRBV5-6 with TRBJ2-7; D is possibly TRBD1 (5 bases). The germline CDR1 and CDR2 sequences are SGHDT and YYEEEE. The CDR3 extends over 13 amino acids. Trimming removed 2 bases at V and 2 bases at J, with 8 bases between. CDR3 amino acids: CASSFDSPYEQYF. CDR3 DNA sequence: TGTGCCAGCAGCTTTGACAGCCCCTACGAGCAGTACTTC. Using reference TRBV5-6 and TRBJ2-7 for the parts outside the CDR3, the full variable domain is DAGVTQSPTHLIKTRGQQVTLRCSPKSGHDTVSWYQQALGQGPQFIFQYYEEEERQRGNFPDRFSGHQFPNYSSELNVNALLLGDSALYLCASSFDSPYEQYFGPGTRLTVT.

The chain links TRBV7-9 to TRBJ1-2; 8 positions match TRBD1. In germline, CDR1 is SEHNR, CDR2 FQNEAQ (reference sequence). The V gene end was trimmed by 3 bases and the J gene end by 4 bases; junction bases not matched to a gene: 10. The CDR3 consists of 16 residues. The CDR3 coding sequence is TGTGCCAGCAGCTTCCCTCTTACAGGGGGAGCCTATGGCTACACCTTC. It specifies CASSFPLTGGAYGYTF.

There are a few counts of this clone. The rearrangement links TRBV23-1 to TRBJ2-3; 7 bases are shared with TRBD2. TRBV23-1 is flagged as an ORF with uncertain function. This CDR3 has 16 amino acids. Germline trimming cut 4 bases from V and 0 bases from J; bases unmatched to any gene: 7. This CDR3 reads CASSRTSGASTDTQYF. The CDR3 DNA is TGCGCCAGCAGTCGTACGAGCGGGGCTAGCACAGATACGCAGTATTTT.

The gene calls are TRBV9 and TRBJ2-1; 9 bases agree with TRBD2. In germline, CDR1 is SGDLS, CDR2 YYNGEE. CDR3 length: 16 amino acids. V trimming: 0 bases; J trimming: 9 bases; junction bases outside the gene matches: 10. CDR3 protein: CASSVGRLAVRGEQFF. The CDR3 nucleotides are TGTGCCAGCAGCGTAGGGCGACTAGCGGTGCGGGGTGAGCAGTTCTTC.

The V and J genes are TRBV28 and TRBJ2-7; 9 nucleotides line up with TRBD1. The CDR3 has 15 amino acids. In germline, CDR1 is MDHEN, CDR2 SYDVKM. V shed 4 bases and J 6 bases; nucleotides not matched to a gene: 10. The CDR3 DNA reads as TGTGCCAGCAGTTCTCAAGGGACAGGGAGCGGCGAGCAGTACTTC. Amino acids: CASSSQGTGSGEQYF. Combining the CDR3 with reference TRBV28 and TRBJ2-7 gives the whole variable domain DVKVTQSSRYLVKRTGEKVFLECVQDMDHENMFWYRQDPGLGLRLIYFSYDVKMKEKGDIPEGYSVSREKKERFSLILESASTNQTSMYLCASSSQGTGSGEQYFGPGTRLTVT.

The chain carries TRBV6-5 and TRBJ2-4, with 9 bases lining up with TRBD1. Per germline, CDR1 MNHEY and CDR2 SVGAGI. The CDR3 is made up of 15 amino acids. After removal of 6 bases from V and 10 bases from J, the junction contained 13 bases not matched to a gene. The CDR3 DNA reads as TGTGCCAGCAGCCCCGGACAGGGGACGAGGTCTATTCAGTACTTC. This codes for CASSPGQGTRSIQYF.

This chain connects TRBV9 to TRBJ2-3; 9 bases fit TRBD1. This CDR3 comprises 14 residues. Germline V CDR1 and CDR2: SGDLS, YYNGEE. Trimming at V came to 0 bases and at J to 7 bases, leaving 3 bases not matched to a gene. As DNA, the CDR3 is TGTGCCAGCAGCGTAGAGGGACAGGGACATACGCAGTATTTT. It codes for CASSVEGQGHTQYF.

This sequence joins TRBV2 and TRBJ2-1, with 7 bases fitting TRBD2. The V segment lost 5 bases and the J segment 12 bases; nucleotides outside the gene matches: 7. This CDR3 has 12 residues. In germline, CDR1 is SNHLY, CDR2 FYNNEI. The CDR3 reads CASSPGLGGQFF. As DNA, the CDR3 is TGTGCCAGCAGTCCCGGACTAGGCGGGCAGTTCTTC.

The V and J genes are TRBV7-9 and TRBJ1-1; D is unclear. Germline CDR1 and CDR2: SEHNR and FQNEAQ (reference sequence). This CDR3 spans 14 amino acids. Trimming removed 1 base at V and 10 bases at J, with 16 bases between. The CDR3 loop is CASSLVGWRDGAFF. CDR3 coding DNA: TGTGCCAGCAGCTTAGTGGGTTGGAGGGATGGAGCTTTCTTT.

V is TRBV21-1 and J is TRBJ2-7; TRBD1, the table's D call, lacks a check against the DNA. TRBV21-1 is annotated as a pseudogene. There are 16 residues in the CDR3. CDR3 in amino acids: CASSKMIRGGRYEQYF. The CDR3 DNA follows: TGTGCCAGCAGCAAAATGATAAGGGGTGGTCGGTACGAGCAGTACTTC.

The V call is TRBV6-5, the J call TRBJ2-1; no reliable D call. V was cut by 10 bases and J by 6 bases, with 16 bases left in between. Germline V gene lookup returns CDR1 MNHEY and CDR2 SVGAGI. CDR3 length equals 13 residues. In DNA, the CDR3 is TGTGCCACCCATGAGGTCCGTACCAATGAGCAGTTCTTC. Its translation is CATHEVRTNEQFF.

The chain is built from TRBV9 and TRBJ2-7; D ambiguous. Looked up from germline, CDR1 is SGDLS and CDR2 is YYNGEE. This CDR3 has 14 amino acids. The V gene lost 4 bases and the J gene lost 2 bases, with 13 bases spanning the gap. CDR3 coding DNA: TGTGCCAGCAGCTTACACGATAAACCCTACGAGCAGTACTTC. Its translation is CASSLHDKPYEQYF.

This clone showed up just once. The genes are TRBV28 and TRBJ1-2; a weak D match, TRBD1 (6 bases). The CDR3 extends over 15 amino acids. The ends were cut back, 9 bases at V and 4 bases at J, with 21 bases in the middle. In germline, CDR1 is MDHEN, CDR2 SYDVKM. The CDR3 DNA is TGTGCCAGTCTCTCGGCAGGGGCGAACCTCTATGGCTACACCTTC. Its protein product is CASLSAGANLYGYTF.

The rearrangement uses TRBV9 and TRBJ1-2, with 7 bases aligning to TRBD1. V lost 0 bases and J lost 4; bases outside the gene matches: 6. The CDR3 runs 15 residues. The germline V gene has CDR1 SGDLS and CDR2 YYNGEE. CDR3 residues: CASSVEGQNVYGYTF. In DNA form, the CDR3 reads TGTGCCAGCAGCGTAGAGGGACAGAATGTCTATGGCTACACCTTC.

The CDR3 here is CATRPRQGGYEQYF. The DNA for the CDR3 is TGTGCCACACGCCCGAGACAGGGTGGATACGAGCAGTACTTC. The rearrangement joins TRBV15 to TRBJ2-7, with 7 bases lining up with TRBD1. J was trimmed by 4 bases and V by 9 bases; bases with no gene match: 12. The CDR3 loop spans 14 amino acids. Germline V gene data show CDR1 as LNHNV and CDR2 as YYDKDF (reference sequence).

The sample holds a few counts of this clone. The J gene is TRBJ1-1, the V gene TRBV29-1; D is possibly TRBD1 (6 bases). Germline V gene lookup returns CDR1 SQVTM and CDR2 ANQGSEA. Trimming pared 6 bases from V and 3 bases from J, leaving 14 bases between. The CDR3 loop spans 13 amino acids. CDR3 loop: CSVVGGDYTEAFF. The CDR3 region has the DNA TGCAGCGTCGTAGGGGGGGATTACACTGAAGCTTTCTTT. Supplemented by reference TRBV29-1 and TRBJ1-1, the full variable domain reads SAVISQKPSRDICQRGTSLTIQCQVDSQVTMMFWYRQQPGQSLTLIATANQGSEATYESGFVIDKFPISRPNLTFSTLTVSNMSPEDSSIYLCSVVGGDYTEAFFGQGTRLTVV.